These T cell receptor beta chains were read from a single sample in a study of graft-versus-host responses after intestinal transplantation. What these receptors recognize is not known. Measured with immunoSEQ multiplex PCR; TCRdb has only the in-frame clones, and not every one. This table holds 100,000 or so clones, 92% found once. Sequences were derived from unstimulated CD4+ T cells sorted from spleen or lymph node cells, sampled before intestinal transplant. Source of these receptors: a human donor who received an intestinal transplant. Both conserved end residues are part of each CDR3. Fields, in order: clone size, V gene, J gene, D gene, CDR3 DNA, CDR3 protein. D genes are given only for firm matches. The size field is filled for only some rows; it gives once, few, many or a size class.

abundance: NA
v_gene: TRBV29-1
j_gene: TRBJ2-3
d_gene: TRBD2
CDR3nt: TGCAGCGTCACTAGCGGGAGGGATACGCAGTATTTT
CDR3aa: CSVTSGRDTQYF

abundance: NA
v_gene: TRBV11-2
j_gene: TRBJ2-1
d_gene: TRBD2
CDR3nt: TGTGCCAGCAGCTTACCGGAGACTAGCGGGAGTATGTACAATGAGCAGTTCTTC
CDR3aa: CASSLPETSGSMYNEQFF

abundance: NA
v_gene: TRBV4-3
j_gene: TRBJ1-2
d_gene: NA
CDR3nt: TGCGCCAGCAGCCACGGGTTCGACTATGGCTACACCTTC
CDR3aa: CASSHGFDYGYTF

abundance: NA
v_gene: TRBV2
j_gene: TRBJ2-1
d_gene: NA
CDR3nt: TGTGCCAGCAGTTTGGTCAGGAACAATGAGCAGTTCTTC
CDR3aa: CASSLVRNNEQFF

abundance: NA
v_gene: TRBV5-1
j_gene: TRBJ2-5
d_gene: NA
CDR3nt: TGCGCCAGCAGCTACGCGGCGGCGGGGGAGACCCAGTACTTC
CDR3aa: CASSYAAAGETQYF

abundance: NA
v_gene: TRBV5-1
j_gene: TRBJ2-7
d_gene: NA
CDR3nt: TGCGCCAGCAGCTTGGGGGGCAGCGACGAGCAGTACTTC
CDR3aa: CASSLGGSDEQYF

abundance: NA
v_gene: TRBV6-1
j_gene: TRBJ2-1
d_gene: NA
CDR3nt: TGTGCCAGCAGTGAACATCAGGGGGGTAGCTCCTACAATGAGCAGTTCTTC
CDR3aa: CASSEHQGGSSYNEQFF

abundance: once
v_gene: TRBV28
j_gene: TRBJ1-1
d_gene: TRBD1
CDR3nt: TGTGCCAGCAGTTTCGCCGGCCAGGGGGTGAACACTGAAGCTTTCTTT
CDR3aa: CASSFAGQGVNTEAFF

abundance: once
v_gene: TRBV19
j_gene: TRBJ2-5
d_gene: NA
CDR3nt: TGTGCCAGTAGCAAGACGGGAAGAAAGGCGGAGACCCAGTACTTC
CDR3aa: CASSKTGRKAETQYF

abundance: NA
v_gene: TRBV28
j_gene: TRBJ1-1
d_gene: NA
CDR3nt: TGTGCCAGCAGTTCGTCAGGGTTGGTGCACACTGAAGCTTTCTTT
CDR3aa: CASSSSGLVHTEAFF

abundance: NA
v_gene: TRBV5-1
j_gene: TRBJ2-7
d_gene: TRBD2
CDR3nt: TGCGCCAGCAGCTTAACCGGGACTAGTGCCCCTTACGAGCAGTACTTC
CDR3aa: CASSLTGTSAPYEQYF

abundance: NA
v_gene: TRBV30
j_gene: TRBJ1-2
d_gene: NA
CDR3nt: TGTGCCTGGAGTCCAGGACACCCAGGCTACACCTTC
CDR3aa: CAWSPGHPGYTF

abundance: NA
v_gene: TRBV29-1
j_gene: TRBJ1-2
d_gene: NA
CDR3nt: TGCAGCGTGGGGGGTGGTGCGGGGGATGGCTACACCTTC
CDR3aa: CSVGGGAGDGYTF

abundance: NA
v_gene: TRBV5-1
j_gene: TRBJ2-6
d_gene: TRBD1
CDR3nt: TGCACCTTCGTAAAGACGGAGGCCGATGGACAGGGGCGGACTGGGGCCAACGTCCTGACTTTC
CDR3aa: CTFVKTEADGQGRTGANVLTF

abundance: NA
v_gene: TRBV5-1
j_gene: TRBJ2-1
d_gene: TRBD2
CDR3nt: TGCGCCAGCAGCTTGATCACTAGCGGGAGAGATCCCTACAATGAGCAGTTCTTC
CDR3aa: CASSLITSGRDPYNEQFF

abundance: NA
v_gene: TRBV5-1
j_gene: TRBJ2-1
d_gene: NA
CDR3nt: TGCGCCAGCAGCCCGTTGGAGAATGAGCAGTTCTTC
CDR3aa: CASSPLENEQFF

abundance: NA
v_gene: TRBV19
j_gene: TRBJ2-7
d_gene: NA
CDR3nt: TGTGCCAGTAGTATATATATCGTCAGAAGTCCCTACGAGCAGTACTTC
CDR3aa: CASSIYIVRSPYEQYF

abundance: NA
v_gene: TRBV6-5
j_gene: TRBJ1-4
d_gene: TRBD1
CDR3nt: TGTGCCAGCAGTTACTCTTTTGGAGGGGGCGATGAAAAACTGTTTTTT
CDR3aa: CASSYSFGGGDEKLFF

abundance: NA
v_gene: TRBV7-9
j_gene: TRBJ1-1
d_gene: NA
CDR3nt: TGTGCCAGCAGCTTTGGCGGGGAGGTGTTCACTGAAGCTTTCTTT
CDR3aa: CASSFGGEVFTEAFF

abundance: NA
v_gene: TRBV5-1
j_gene: TRBJ2-2
d_gene: NA
CDR3nt: TGCGCCAGCAGGGATGGCGGGGACGCGAACACCGGGGAGCTGTTTTTT
CDR3aa: CASRDGGDANTGELFF

abundance: NA
v_gene: TRBV29-1
j_gene: TRBJ2-7
d_gene: TRBD2
CDR3nt: TGCAGCGTATCCGGGACTACGATCTACGAGCAGTACTTC
CDR3aa: CSVSGTTIYEQYF

abundance: once
v_gene: TRBV6-5
j_gene: TRBJ1-2
d_gene: NA
CDR3nt: TGTGCCAGCAGTTACTCCCCCGTGGGGGGACCGAGTGGCTACACCTTC
CDR3aa: CASSYSPVGGPSGYTF

abundance: once
v_gene: TRBV5-5
j_gene: TRBJ1-2
d_gene: NA
CDR3nt: TGTGCCAGCAGCACTCAGGGGTACGGCTACACCTTC
CDR3aa: CASSTQGYGYTF

abundance: NA
v_gene: TRBV2
j_gene: TRBJ1-1
d_gene: NA
CDR3nt: TGTGCCAGCAGTGTAGAGGGTAGGAACACTGAAGCTTTCTTT
CDR3aa: CASSVEGRNTEAFF

abundance: NA
v_gene: TRBV7-2
j_gene: TRBJ2-3
d_gene: NA
CDR3nt: TGTGCCAGCAGCTTAGGTCTTTCGGTGATCACAGATACGCAGTATTTT
CDR3aa: CASSLGLSVITDTQYF

abundance: NA
v_gene: TRBV5-1
j_gene: TRBJ1-6
d_gene: TRBD1
CDR3nt: TGCGCCAGCAGCTGGACAGGGTATAATTCACCCCTCCACTTT
CDR3aa: CASSWTGYNSPLHF

abundance: NA
v_gene: TRBV5-4
j_gene: TRBJ1-2
d_gene: NA
CDR3nt: TGTGCCAGCAGCTCAGAGGGCCCCTGGGGCTATGGCTACACCTTC
CDR3aa: CASSSEGPWGYGYTF

abundance: NA
v_gene: TRBV5-4
j_gene: TRBJ2-7
d_gene: TRBD2
CDR3nt: TGTGCCAGCAGCCCAACATCCCCTAGCGGGAGCCCCTACGAGCAGTACTTC
CDR3aa: CASSPTSPSGSPYEQYF

abundance: NA
v_gene: TRBV4-2
j_gene: TRBJ1-2
d_gene: TRBD1
CDR3nt: TGTGCCAGCAGCCAAGACGGACAGGGGGCGGGTGGTGGCTACACCTTC
CDR3aa: CASSQDGQGAGGGYTF

abundance: NA
v_gene: TRBV6-4
j_gene: TRBJ2-2
d_gene: NA
CDR3nt: TGTGCCAGCAGAGCGTCAGTGAACACCGGGGAGCTGTTTTTT
CDR3aa: CASRASVNTGELFF

abundance: NA
v_gene: TRBV5-1
j_gene: TRBJ1-1
d_gene: NA
CDR3nt: TGCGCCAGCAGCTCCAGACAGGCGAACACTGAAGCTTTCTTT
CDR3aa: CASSSRQANTEAFF

abundance: NA
v_gene: TRBV7-2
j_gene: TRBJ1-1
d_gene: NA
CDR3nt: TGTGCCAGCAGCTTAGCGGCCAGGGGAGCTGAAGCTTTCTTT
CDR3aa: CASSLAARGAEAFF

abundance: NA
v_gene: TRBV19
j_gene: TRBJ1-5
d_gene: TRBD1
CDR3nt: TGTGCCAGTAGCTCGGGACAGGGAGGGAATCAGCCCCAGCATTTT
CDR3aa: CASSSGQGGNQPQHF

abundance: NA
v_gene: TRBV28
j_gene: TRBJ1-5
d_gene: TRBD1
CDR3nt: TGTGCCAGCAGTTTCGGTGGCAGGGGGCGAAGCAATCAGCCCCAGCATTTT
CDR3aa: CASSFGGRGRSNQPQHF

abundance: NA
v_gene: TRBV28
j_gene: TRBJ1-1
d_gene: NA
CDR3nt: TGTGCCAGCAGTTTAAAGGTTTGGTTCGGGGCGTCCGGAGGGACTGAAGCTTTCTTT
CDR3aa: CASSLKVWFGASGGTEAFF

abundance: NA
v_gene: TRBV6-1
j_gene: TRBJ2-3
d_gene: TRBD2
CDR3nt: TGTGCCAGCAGACCGGGACTAGCGGTAGATACGCAGTATTTT
CDR3aa: CASRPGLAVDTQYF

abundance: NA
v_gene: TRBV30
j_gene: TRBJ1-2
d_gene: TRBD1
CDR3nt: TGTGCCTGGAGTCACAGGGGACCCTATGGCTACACCTTC
CDR3aa: CAWSHRGPYGYTF

abundance: NA
v_gene: TRBV11-3
j_gene: TRBJ2-1
d_gene: TRBD2
CDR3nt: TGTGCCAGGACGGGGGGGCCCCCCTACAATGAGCAGTTCTTC
CDR3aa: CARTGGPPYNEQFF

abundance: NA
v_gene: TRBV2
j_gene: TRBJ1-4
d_gene: NA
CDR3nt: TGTGCCTCGACAGGAGAGAATGAAAAACTGTTTTTT
CDR3aa: CASTGENEKLFF

abundance: NA
v_gene: TRBV5-1
j_gene: TRBJ2-7
d_gene: TRBD1
CDR3nt: TGCGCCAGCAGCCCCCGGGACAGGGGATCCTACGAGCAGTACTTC
CDR3aa: CASSPRDRGSYEQYF

abundance: NA
v_gene: TRBV7-2
j_gene: TRBJ1-2
d_gene: NA
CDR3nt: TGTGCCAGCAGCCCGGAGAGGAGGGCTAACTATGGCTACACCTTC
CDR3aa: CASSPERRANYGYTF

abundance: once
v_gene: TRBV7-2
j_gene: TRBJ2-7
d_gene: TRBD2
CDR3nt: TGTGCCAGCAGCTTAGGGCGGGGGGGGGCCCCCTACGAGCAGTACTTC
CDR3aa: CASSLGRGGAPYEQYF

abundance: NA
v_gene: TRBV25-1
j_gene: TRBJ1-1
d_gene: NA
CDR3nt: TGTGCCAGCACCCGTTGGGGGGGTGACACTGAAGCTTTCTTT
CDR3aa: CASTRWGGDTEAFF

abundance: NA
v_gene: TRBV10-1
j_gene: TRBJ2-3
d_gene: TRBD1
CDR3nt: TGCGCCAGCAGTGACCCGGGACAGGGGGCAGATACGCAGTATTTT
CDR3aa: CASSDPGQGADTQYF

abundance: NA
v_gene: TRBV6-5
j_gene: TRBJ1-5
d_gene: NA
CDR3nt: TGTGCCAGCAGCAAAGGGGGAAACGGACAGCCCCAGCATTTT
CDR3aa: CASSKGGNGQPQHF

abundance: NA
v_gene: TRBV27
j_gene: TRBJ2-2
d_gene: NA
CDR3nt: TGTGCCAGCAGACCGTCAGCCGGGGAGCTGTTTTTT
CDR3aa: CASRPSAGELFF

abundance: NA
v_gene: TRBV5-1
j_gene: TRBJ2-2
d_gene: NA
CDR3nt: TGCGCCAGCAGCTTGGTGGCGGGCGGCACCGGGGAGCTGTTTTTT
CDR3aa: CASSLVAGGTGELFF

abundance: NA
v_gene: TRBV2
j_gene: TRBJ2-1
d_gene: TRBD2
CDR3nt: TGTGCCAGCATTCTCTGGCGGGAGTCGGGTGTGCAGTTCTTC
CDR3aa: CASILWRESGVQFF

abundance: NA
v_gene: TRBV29-1
j_gene: TRBJ2-1
d_gene: NA
CDR3nt: TGCAGCGTTGACGGGAAGCTCTCCTACAATGAGCAGTTCTTC
CDR3aa: CSVDGKLSYNEQFF

abundance: NA
v_gene: TRBV14
j_gene: TRBJ2-3
d_gene: TRBD2
CDR3nt: TGTGCCAGCACGGCTAGCGGGAGGAGGGTCCCTTTCACAGATACGCAGTATTTT
CDR3aa: CASTASGRRVPFTDTQYF

abundance: NA
v_gene: TRBV28
j_gene: TRBJ1-1
d_gene: TRBD1
CDR3nt: TGTGCCACCCAAGGCTGGACAGGGGGCCTTGAAGCTTTCTTT
CDR3aa: CATQGWTGGLEAFF

abundance: once
v_gene: TRBV5-6
j_gene: TRBJ1-6
d_gene: TRBD1
CDR3nt: TGTGCCAGCAGCTTGGAAGACAGGGATCGCTCCTATAATTCACCCCTCCACTTT
CDR3aa: CASSLEDRDRSYNSPLHF

abundance: NA
v_gene: TRBV10-3
j_gene: TRBJ2-7
d_gene: NA
CDR3nt: TGTGCCATCAGTGAGGGACTCATAAGCTCCTACGAGCAGTACTTC
CDR3aa: CAISEGLISSYEQYF

abundance: few
v_gene: TRBV5-6
j_gene: TRBJ1-3
d_gene: NA
CDR3nt: TGTGCCAGCAGCTTCTCTCCCAGCTCTGGAAACACCATATATTTT
CDR3aa: CASSFSPSSGNTIYF

abundance: NA
v_gene: TRBV4-3
j_gene: TRBJ1-1
d_gene: NA
CDR3nt: TGCGCCAGCAGCCAAGGTCTCCGGAGTAACACTGAAGCTTTCTTT
CDR3aa: CASSQGLRSNTEAFF

abundance: NA
v_gene: TRBV6-1
j_gene: TRBJ1-2
d_gene: TRBD1
CDR3nt: TGTGCCAGCAGGCCTCAGGGGGCTGGCGGCTACACCTTC
CDR3aa: CASRPQGAGGYTF

abundance: NA
v_gene: TRBV5-1
j_gene: TRBJ2-3
d_gene: TRBD2
CDR3nt: TGCGCCAGCAGCTTGCCGGGAGGAGGAAGCCCAGATACGCAGTATTTT
CDR3aa: CASSLPGGGSPDTQYF